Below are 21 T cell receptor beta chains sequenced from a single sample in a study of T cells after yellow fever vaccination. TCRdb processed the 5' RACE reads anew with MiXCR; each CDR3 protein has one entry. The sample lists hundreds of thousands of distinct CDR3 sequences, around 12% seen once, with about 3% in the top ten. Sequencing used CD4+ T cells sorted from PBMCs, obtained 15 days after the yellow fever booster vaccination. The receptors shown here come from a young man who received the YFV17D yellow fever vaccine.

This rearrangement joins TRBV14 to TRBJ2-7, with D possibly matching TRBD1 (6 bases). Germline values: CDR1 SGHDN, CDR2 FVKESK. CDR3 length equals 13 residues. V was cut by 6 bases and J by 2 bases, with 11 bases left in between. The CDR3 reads CASRRQATYEQYF. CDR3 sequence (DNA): TGTGCCAGCAGACGACAGGCCACCTACGAGCAGTACTTC.

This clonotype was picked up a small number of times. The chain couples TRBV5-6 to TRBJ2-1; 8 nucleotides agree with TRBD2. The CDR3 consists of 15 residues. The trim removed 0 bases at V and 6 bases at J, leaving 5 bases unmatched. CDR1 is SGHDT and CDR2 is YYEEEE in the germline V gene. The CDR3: CASSLAGTSGNEQFF. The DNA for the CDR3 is TGTGCCAGCAGCTTGGCCGGGACTAGTGGCAATGAGCAGTTCTTC.

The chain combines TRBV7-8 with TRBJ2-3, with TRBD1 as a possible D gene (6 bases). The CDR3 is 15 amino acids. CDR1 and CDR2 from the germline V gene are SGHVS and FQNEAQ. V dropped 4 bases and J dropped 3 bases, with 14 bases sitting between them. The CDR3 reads CASSSPRGRTDTQYF. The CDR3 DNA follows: TGTGCCAGCAGCTCCCCCAGGGGAAGGACAGATACGCAGTATTTT.

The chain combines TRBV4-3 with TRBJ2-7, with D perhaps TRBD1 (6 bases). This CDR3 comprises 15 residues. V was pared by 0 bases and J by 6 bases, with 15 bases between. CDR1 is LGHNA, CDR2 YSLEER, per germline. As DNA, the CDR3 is TGCGCCAGCAGCCAAGATTGGGACAACAGACGCGAGCAGTACTTC. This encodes CASSQDWDNRREQYF.

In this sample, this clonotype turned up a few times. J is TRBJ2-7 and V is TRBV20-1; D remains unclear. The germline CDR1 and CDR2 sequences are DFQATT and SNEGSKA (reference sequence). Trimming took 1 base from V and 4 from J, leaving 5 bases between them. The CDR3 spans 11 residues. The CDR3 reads CSARVGYEQYF. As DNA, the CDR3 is TGCAGTGCTAGAGTGGGGTACGAGCAGTACTTC.

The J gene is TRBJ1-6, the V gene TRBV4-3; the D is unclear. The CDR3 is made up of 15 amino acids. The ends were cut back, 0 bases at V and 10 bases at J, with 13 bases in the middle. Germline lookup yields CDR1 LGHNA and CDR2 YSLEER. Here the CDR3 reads CASSQDPGFDSPLHF. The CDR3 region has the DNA TGCGCCAGCAGCCAAGATCCTGGCTTCGACTCACCCCTCCACTTT.

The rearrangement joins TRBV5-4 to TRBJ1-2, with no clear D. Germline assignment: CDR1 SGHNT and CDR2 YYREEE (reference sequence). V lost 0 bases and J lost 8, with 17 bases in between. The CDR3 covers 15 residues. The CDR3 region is CASSLEAGPVYGYTF. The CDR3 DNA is TGTGCCAGCAGCTTGGAAGCAGGTCCGGTGTACGGCTACACCTTC.

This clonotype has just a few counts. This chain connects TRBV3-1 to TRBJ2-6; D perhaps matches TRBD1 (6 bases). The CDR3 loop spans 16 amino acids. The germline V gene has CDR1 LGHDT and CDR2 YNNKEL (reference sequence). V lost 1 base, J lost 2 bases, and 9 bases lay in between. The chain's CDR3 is CASSQGWTAGANVLTF. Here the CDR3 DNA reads TGTGCCAGCAGCCAAGGCTGGACAGCTGGGGCCAACGTCCTGACTTTC. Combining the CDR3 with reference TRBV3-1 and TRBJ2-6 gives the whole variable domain DTAVSQTPKYLVTQMGNDKSIKCEQNLGHDTMYWYKQDSKKFLKIMFSYNNKELIINETVPNRFSPKSPDKAHLNLHINSLELGDSAVYFCASSQGWTAGANVLTFGAGSRLTVL.

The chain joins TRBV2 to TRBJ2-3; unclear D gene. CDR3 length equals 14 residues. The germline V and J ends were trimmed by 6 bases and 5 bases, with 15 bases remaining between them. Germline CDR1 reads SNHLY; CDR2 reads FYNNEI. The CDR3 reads CASSPLTAQDTQYF. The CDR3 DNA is TGTGCCAGCAGCCCTCTCACTGCCCAAGATACGCAGTATTTT. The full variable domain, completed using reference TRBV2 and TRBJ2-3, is EPEVTQTPSHQVTQMGQEVILRCVPISNHLYFYWYRQILGQKVEFLVSFYNNEISEKSEIFDDQFSVERPDGSNFTLKIRSTKLEDSAMYFCASSPLTAQDTQYFGPGTRLTVL.

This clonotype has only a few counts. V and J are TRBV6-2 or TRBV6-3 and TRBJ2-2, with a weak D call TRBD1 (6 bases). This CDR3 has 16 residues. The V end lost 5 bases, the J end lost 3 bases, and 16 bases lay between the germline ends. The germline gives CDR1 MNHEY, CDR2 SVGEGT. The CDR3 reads CASSTLGAPYTGELFF. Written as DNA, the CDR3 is TGTGCCAGCAGTACCCTGGGGGCTCCCTACACCGGGGAGCTGTTTTTT.

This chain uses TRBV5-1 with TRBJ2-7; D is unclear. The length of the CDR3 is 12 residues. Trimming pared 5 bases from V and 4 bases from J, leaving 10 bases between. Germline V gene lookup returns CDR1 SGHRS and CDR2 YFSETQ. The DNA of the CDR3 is TGCGCCAGCAGAAGGGAAGAGTACGAGCAGTACTTC. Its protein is CASRREEYEQYF.

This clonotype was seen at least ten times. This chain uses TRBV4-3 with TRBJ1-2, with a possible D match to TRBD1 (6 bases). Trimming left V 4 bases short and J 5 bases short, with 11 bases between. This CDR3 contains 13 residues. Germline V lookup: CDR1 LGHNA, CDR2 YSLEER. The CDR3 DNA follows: TGCGCCAGCAGCCGGGACGGACAGTATGGCTACACCTTC. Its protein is CASSRDGQYGYTF.

The CDR3 DNA is TGTGCCTGGAGTCCAGGGGGACAGAAAGCTTTCTTT. Amino acid sequence: CAWSPGGQKAFF. The rearrangement links TRBV30 to TRBJ1-1, with 7 nucleotides matching TRBD1. Germline V CDR1 and CDR2: GTSNPN, SVGIG (reference sequence). Trimming took 2 bases from V and 9 from J; bases not matched to a gene: 6. The CDR3 spans 12 residues.

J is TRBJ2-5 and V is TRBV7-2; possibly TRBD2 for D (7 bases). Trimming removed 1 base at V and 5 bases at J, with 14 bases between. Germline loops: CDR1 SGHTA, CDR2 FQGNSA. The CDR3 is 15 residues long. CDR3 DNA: TGTGCCAGCAGCTTAGACCGCGGGGGCCAGGAGACCCAGTACTTC. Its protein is CASSLDRGGQETQYF.

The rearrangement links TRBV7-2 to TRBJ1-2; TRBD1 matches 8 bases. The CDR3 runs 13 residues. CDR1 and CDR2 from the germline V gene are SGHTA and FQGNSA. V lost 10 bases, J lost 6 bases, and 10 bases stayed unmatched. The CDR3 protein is CATWQGARHGYTF. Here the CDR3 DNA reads TGTGCCACCTGGCAGGGGGCGCGTCATGGCTACACCTTC. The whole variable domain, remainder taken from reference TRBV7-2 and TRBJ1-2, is GAGVSQSPSNKVTEKGKDVELRCDPISGHTALYWYRQSLGQGLEFLIYFQGNSAPDKSGLPSDRFSAERTGGSVSTLTIQRTQQEDSAVYLCATWQGARHGYTFGSGTRLTVV.

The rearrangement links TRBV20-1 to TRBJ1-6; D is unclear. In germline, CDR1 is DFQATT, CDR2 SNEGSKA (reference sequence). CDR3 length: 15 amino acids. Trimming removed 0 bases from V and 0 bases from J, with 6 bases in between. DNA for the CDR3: TGCAGTGCTAGAGACTGGAGCTCCTATAATTCACCCCTCCACTTT. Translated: CSARDWSSYNSPLHF.

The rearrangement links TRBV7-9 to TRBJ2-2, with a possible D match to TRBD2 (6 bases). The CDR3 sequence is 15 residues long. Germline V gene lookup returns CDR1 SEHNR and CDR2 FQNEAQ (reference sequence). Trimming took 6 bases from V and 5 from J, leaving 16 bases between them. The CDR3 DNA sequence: TGTGCCAGCAGGCGTGACGGGGGTGAGACCGGGGAGCTGTTTTTT. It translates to CASRRDGGETGELFF.

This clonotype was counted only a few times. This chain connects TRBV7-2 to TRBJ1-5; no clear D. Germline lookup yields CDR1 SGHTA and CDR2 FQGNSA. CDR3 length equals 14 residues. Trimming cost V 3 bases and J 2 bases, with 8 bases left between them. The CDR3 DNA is TGTGCCAGCAGCTTTCGCGGGGGCAATCAGCCCCAGCATTTT. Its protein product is CASSFRGGNQPQHF.

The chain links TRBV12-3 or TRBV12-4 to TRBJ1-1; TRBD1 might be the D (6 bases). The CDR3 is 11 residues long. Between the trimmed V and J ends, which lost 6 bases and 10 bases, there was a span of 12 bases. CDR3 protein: CASRNRARAFF. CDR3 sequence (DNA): TGTGCCAGCAGGAACAGGGCCCGAGCTTTCTTT.

CDR3 sequence reads: CAIMGQGNEQYF. The CDR3 DNA reads TGTGCCATCATGGGACAGGGTAACGAGCAGTACTTC. The gene calls are TRBV10-3 and TRBJ2-7; 9 bases agree with TRBD1. The CDR3 loop spans 12 amino acids. Per the germline V gene, CDR1 is ENHRY and CDR2 is SYGVKD. J gave up 5 bases and V 7 bases, and 3 bases lay outside the gene matches.

CDR3 sequence reads: CASSWGADYGYTF. The CDR3 DNA reads TGCGCCAGCAGCTGGGGGGCGGATTATGGCTACACCTTC. The V call is TRBV5-1, the J call TRBJ1-2; D is perhaps TRBD1 (6 bases). This CDR3 has 13 amino acids. V was pared by 3 bases and J by 5 bases, with 11 bases between. CDR1 is SGHRS and CDR2 is YFSETQ in the germline V gene.